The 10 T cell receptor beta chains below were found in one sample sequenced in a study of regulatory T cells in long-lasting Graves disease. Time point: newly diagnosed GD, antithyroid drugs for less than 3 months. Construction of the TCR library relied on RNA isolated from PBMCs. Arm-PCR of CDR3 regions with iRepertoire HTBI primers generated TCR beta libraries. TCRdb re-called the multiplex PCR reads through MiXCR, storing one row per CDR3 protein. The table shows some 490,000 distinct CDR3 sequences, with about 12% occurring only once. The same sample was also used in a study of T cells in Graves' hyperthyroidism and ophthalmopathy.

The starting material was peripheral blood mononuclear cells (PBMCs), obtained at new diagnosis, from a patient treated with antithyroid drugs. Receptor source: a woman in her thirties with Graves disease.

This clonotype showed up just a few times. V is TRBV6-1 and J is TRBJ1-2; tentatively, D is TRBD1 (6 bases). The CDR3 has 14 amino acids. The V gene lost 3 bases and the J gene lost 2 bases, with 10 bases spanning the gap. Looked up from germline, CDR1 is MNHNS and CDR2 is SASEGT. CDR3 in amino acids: CASSDQGPNYGYTF. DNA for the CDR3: TGTGCCAGCAGTGACCAGGGGCCGAACTATGGCTACACCTTC.

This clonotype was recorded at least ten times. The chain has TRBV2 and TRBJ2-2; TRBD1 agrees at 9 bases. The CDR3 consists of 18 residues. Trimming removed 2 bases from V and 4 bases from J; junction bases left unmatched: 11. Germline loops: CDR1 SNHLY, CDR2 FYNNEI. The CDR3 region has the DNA TGTGCCAGCAGTGAAATCGGGACAGGGATCCCGGGCACCGGGGAGCTGTTTTTT. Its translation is CASSEIGTGIPGTGELFF.

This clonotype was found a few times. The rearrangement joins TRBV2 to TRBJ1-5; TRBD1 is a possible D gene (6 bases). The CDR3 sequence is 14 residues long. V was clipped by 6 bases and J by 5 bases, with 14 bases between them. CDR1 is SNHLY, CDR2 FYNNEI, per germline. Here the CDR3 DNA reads TGTGCCAGCAGGGAGGAACAGGGCTATCAGCCCCAGCATTTT. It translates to CASREEQGYQPQHF.

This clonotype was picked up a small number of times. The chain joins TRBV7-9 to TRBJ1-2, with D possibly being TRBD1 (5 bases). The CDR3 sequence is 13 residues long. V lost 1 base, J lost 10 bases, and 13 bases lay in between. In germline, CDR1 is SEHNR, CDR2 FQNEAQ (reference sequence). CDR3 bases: TGTGCCAGCAGCTTAGGATCACCGGGGACCTACACCTTC. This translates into CASSLGSPGTYTF.

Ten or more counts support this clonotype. The CDR3 loop is CASSQDNKNEQFF. The DNA of the CDR3 is TGTGCCAGCAGCCAAGATAACAAAAATGAGCAGTTCTTC. J is TRBJ2-1 and V is TRBV3-1; D uncertain. Germline CDR1 and CDR2: LGHDT and YNNKEL (reference sequence). This CDR3 has 13 residues. V was pared by 0 bases and J by 7 bases, with 7 bases between.

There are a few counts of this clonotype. CDR3 sequence: CASSLTPFEQYF. CDR3 DNA sequence: TGTGCCAGCAGCTTAACGCCTTTTGAGCAGTACTTC. The V and J genes are TRBV7-2 and TRBJ2-7; D not resolved. The CDR3 is 12 amino acids. The germline V and J ends were trimmed by 2 bases and 7 bases, with 9 bases remaining between them. Germline CDR1 SGHTA, CDR2 FQGNSA.

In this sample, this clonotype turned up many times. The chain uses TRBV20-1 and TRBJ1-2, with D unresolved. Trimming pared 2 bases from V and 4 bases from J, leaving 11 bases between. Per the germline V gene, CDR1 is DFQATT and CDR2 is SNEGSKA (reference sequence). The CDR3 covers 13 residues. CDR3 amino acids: CSARPSYSYGYTF. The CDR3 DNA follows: TGCAGTGCTAGACCCTCCTACAGCTATGGCTACACCTTC.

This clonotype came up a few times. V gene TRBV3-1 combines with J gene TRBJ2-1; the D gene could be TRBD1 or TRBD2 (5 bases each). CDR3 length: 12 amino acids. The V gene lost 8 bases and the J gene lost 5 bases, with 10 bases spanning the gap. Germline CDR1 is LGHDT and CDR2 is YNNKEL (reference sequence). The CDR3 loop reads CASEGRDNEQFF. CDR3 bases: TGTGCCAGCGAGGGGAGAGACAATGAGCAGTTCTTC.

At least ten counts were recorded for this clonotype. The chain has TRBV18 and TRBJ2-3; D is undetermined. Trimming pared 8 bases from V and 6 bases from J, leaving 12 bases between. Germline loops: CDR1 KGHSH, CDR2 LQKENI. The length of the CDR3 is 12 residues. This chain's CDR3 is CASSPQADTQYF. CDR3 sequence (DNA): TGTGCCAGCAGCCCTCAAGCGGATACGCAGTATTTT.

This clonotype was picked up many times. The CDR3 here is CASSARTGRTNYGYTF. The CDR3 nucleotides read TGTGCCAGCAGTGCAAGGACAGGGCGCACTAACTATGGCTACACCTTC. The V and J genes are TRBV27 and TRBJ1-2; 8 nucleotides agree with TRBD1. The CDR3 covers 16 residues. CDR1 and CDR2 (germline): MNHEY, SMNVEV (reference sequence). Trimming took 5 bases from V and 0 from J; bases not matched to a gene: 8.